The clone carrying this TCR beta chain was counted at least ten times. The CDR3 extends over 12 amino acids. The germline V gene encodes CDR1 SQVTM and CDR2 ANQGSEA. With 4 bases clipped from V and 3 bases from J, the junction kept 3 bases outside the gene matches. TCRdb reanalysed the 5' RACE reads using MiXCR and keeps one entry per CDR3 protein. The table includes over 25,000 distinct CDR3 sequences, 7.5% to 9.5% detected once. This sample was included in a study of spatial heterogeneity in lung cancer. Stated time point: sample taken at primary tumor resection. Material for sequencing was whole RNA from tumor, nontumor lung or frozen PBMC, left unsorted.

This TCR derives from a female donor with early-stage non-small cell lung cancer. This sample comprised PBMCs, obtained at surgery. The chain links TRBV29-1 to TRBJ2-7; 7 nucleotides agree with TRBD2. The CDR3 region is CSVAREGYEQYF. CDR3 nucleotide sequence: TGCAGCGTTGCTAGGGAGGGCTACGAGCAGTACTTC.